Listed here are 25 T cell receptor beta chains from one sample, sequenced in a study of vaccination and CD4 T cells after COVID-19 (dated by TCRdb to between 2021 and 2024). This specimen's time point label, interpreted: late sampling 161 to 241 days after vaccination in a few convalescent patients. The library was generated by PCR. Instrument used: Illumina iSeq 100. TCRdb took the public reads, trimmed them with fastp at Q25, ran MiXCR for clone calling and kept in-frame beta chains. Entries are consolidated by CDR3 protein sequence, retaining the most common genes and DNA. The sample profile shows just over 35,000 distinct CDR3 sequences; 36% of them were found once. The ten largest make up 5% to 6.5% of the sample. The specimen was CD4+ T cells from blood, collected about 7 months after SARS-CoV-2 vaccination. These receptors originate from a human donor who had recovered from COVID-19.

This rearrangement joins TRBV27 to TRBJ2-2; no firm D call. CDR1 MNHEY and CDR2 SMNVEV come from the germline V gene (reference sequence). The CDR3 runs 18 residues. Trimming cost V 4 bases and J 0 bases, with 18 bases left between them. In nucleotides, the CDR3 is TGTGCCAGCAGTTACTCCCTTGGCAGATTAGCGAACACCGGGGAGCTGTTTTTT. Amino acids: CASSYSLGRLANTGELFF.

This clonotype appeared a few times. The chain is built from TRBV4-1 and TRBJ2-7, with D maybe TRBD2 (6 bases). V dropped 4 bases and J dropped 0 bases, with 13 bases sitting between them. This CDR3 comprises 15 residues. Germline V lookup: CDR1 MGHRA, CDR2 YSYEKL. Here the CDR3 reads CASSPILASSYEQYF. The DNA of the CDR3 is TGCGCCAGCAGCCCCATTCTAGCGTCCTCCTACGAGCAGTACTTC.

V usage is TRBV20-1 and J usage is TRBJ2-7; tentatively, D is TRBD2 (5 bases). The CDR3 contains 12 residues. The germline CDR1 and CDR2 sequences are DFQATT and SNEGSKA (reference sequence). The V gene lost 8 bases and the J gene lost 4 bases, with 15 bases spanning the gap. CDR3 residues: CSSGMEGYEQYF. CDR3 in DNA: TGCAGTTCCGGGATGGAAGGGTACGAGCAGTACTTC.

The gene calls are TRBV6-1 and TRBJ2-5; weak D call: TRBD2 (6 bases). The germline V and J ends were trimmed by 8 bases and 5 bases, with 18 bases remaining between them. This CDR3 has 14 amino acids. CDR1 MNHNS and CDR2 SASEGT come from the germline V gene. The CDR3 protein is CASSTGIAGETQYF. The CDR3 coding sequence is TGTGCCAGCTCAACCGGGATCGCGGGGGAGACCCAGTACTTC.

The chain combines TRBV6-1 with TRBJ1-2; tentative D call: TRBD1 (6 bases). With 6 bases removed from V and 6 bases from J, the gap between germline ends came to 17 bases. The CDR3 spans 14 residues. The germline gives CDR1 MNHNS, CDR2 SASEGT. The CDR3 loop is CASRSNREMDGYTF. CDR3 in DNA: TGTGCCAGCAGGTCTAACAGGGAAATGGATGGCTACACCTTC.

The chain links TRBV28 to TRBJ1-2; no definite D call. Trimming took off 5 bases at V and 5 bases at J, with 9 bases between the two ends. Germline CDR1 and CDR2: MDHEN and SYDVKM. CDR3 length equals 12 residues. CDR3 in DNA: TGTGCCAGCAGTCCCACGGGATATGGCTACACCTTC. Translating it yields CASSPTGYGYTF.

A few counts support this clonotype. The J gene is TRBJ1-2, the V gene TRBV6-1; 7 bases are shared with TRBD1. Looked up from germline, CDR1 is MNHNS and CDR2 is SASEGT. The V gene end was trimmed by 8 bases and the J gene end by 4 bases; junction bases not matched to a gene: 13. This CDR3 has 15 amino acids. The DNA of the CDR3 is TGTGCCAGCCGGCTAAAGGACAGGACCCTCTATGGCTACACCTTC. The encoded protein is CASRLKDRTLYGYTF.

This sequence joins TRBV7-8 and TRBJ1-5; 10 nucleotides agree with TRBD1. In germline, CDR1 is SGHVS, CDR2 FQNEAQ. This CDR3 is 18 amino acids long. V was clipped by 1 base and J by 4 bases; unmatched bases: 10. DNA for the CDR3: TGTGCCAGCAGCTTAGTTTCGAGACAGGGGGCTCGGAATCAGCCCCAGCATTTT. As protein: CASSLVSRQGARNQPQHF.

The chain uses TRBV20-1 and TRBJ1-2; the match to TRBD1 covers 9 bases. From germline, CDR1 is DFQATT and CDR2 SNEGSKA (reference sequence). There are 18 residues in the CDR3. V lost 3 bases and J lost 7; bases outside the gene matches: 21. CDR3 loop: CSARRSRGTGHLWGGYTF. CDR3 DNA: TGCAGTGCTAGGAGGAGCCGCGGGACAGGGCACCTTTGGGGTGGCTACACCTTC.

The V call is TRBV18, the J call TRBJ1-2; D not resolved. Trimming pared 0 bases from V and 0 bases from J, leaving 11 bases between. The CDR3 is 16 residues long. Per germline, CDR1 KGHSH and CDR2 LQKENI. The chain's CDR3 is CASSPPRAIANYGYTF. DNA for the CDR3: TGTGCCAGCTCACCACCAAGGGCGATAGCTAACTATGGCTACACCTTC.

This clonotype was counted only a few times. The J gene is TRBJ1-1, the V gene TRBV20-1, with D hard to call. V shed 6 bases and J shed 3 bases, with 20 bases lying between them. CDR3 length: 15 residues. Germline V CDR1 and CDR2: DFQATT, SNEGSKA (reference sequence). The CDR3 reads CSAGRPAGMHTEAFF. DNA of the CDR3: TGCAGTGCCGGACGACCGGCCGGAATGCACACTGAAGCTTTCTTT.

The chain's CDR3 is CASSPTPKQPQHF. The CDR3, as DNA: TGTGCCAGCAGCCCCACCCCCAAGCAGCCCCAGCATTTT. The chain links TRBV7-2 to TRBJ1-5; no definite D call. Germline CDR1 reads SGHTA; CDR2 reads FQGNSA. The ends were cut back, 5 bases at V and 7 bases at J, with 12 bases in the middle. This CDR3 comprises 13 residues.

This clonotype was seen more than once but under ten times. V and J are TRBV20-1 and TRBJ2-3; D remains ambiguous. Looked up from germline, CDR1 is DFQATT and CDR2 is SNEGSKA (reference sequence). This CDR3 region has 11 residues. V shed 0 bases and J shed 9 bases, with 7 bases lying between them. CDR3 nucleotide sequence: TGCAGTGCTAGAGATTTGGTAACGCAGTATTTT. Amino acids: CSARDLVTQYF.

V and J are TRBV28 and TRBJ2-5; D unresolved. The CDR3 runs 16 residues. Germline V gives CDR1 MDHEN, CDR2 SYDVKM. Trimming took 6 bases from V and 0 from J, leaving 17 bases between them. The CDR3, as DNA: TGTGCCAGCAGCCCGAGAGTGAGCCGGGACCAAGAGACCCAGTACTTC. Protein product: CASSPRVSRDQETQYF.

This clonotype occurred a few times. The genes are TRBV20-1 and TRBJ1-3, with D unresolved. The V gene's germline CDR1 is DFQATT and CDR2 SNEGSKA (reference sequence). The germline V and J ends were trimmed by 2 bases and 6 bases, with 11 bases remaining between them. The CDR3 consists of 13 residues. DNA of the CDR3: TGCAGTGCTAGACCGCACTCGGAAAACACCATATATTTT. This gives the protein CSARPHSENTIYF.

The rearrangement joins TRBV5-1 to TRBJ2-3; weak D call: TRBD2 (5 bases). Trimming took off 4 bases at V and 0 bases at J, with 15 bases between the two ends. Germline loops: CDR1 SGHRS, CDR2 YFSETQ. The CDR3 extends over 16 amino acids. The CDR3 region is CASSAVLRASTDTQYF. In DNA form, the CDR3 reads TGCGCCAGCAGCGCCGTCTTGCGGGCAAGCACAGATACGCAGTATTTT.

This clonotype appeared a few times. This chain links TRBV7-6 with TRBJ2-5; 9 nucleotides agree with TRBD2. Germline CDR1 and CDR2: SGHVS and FNYEAQ. The CDR3 runs 16 residues. Losses at the gene ends were 7 bases for V and 0 bases for J; bases not matched to a gene: 9. The CDR3 here is CASTREASGNQETQYF. DNA for the CDR3: TGTGCCAGCACCCGCGAGGCTAGCGGGAACCAAGAGACCCAGTACTTC.

This clonotype has only a few counts. The chain joins TRBV20-1 to TRBJ2-7; TRBD2 agrees at 7 bases. This CDR3 is 12 amino acids long. CDR1 and CDR2 (germline): DFQATT, SNEGSKA (reference sequence). With 0 bases clipped from V and 4 bases from J, the junction kept 0 bases outside the gene matches. The CDR3 sequence: CSAREREYEQYF. CDR3 nucleotides: TGCAGTGCTAGAGAGCGGGAGTACGAGCAGTACTTC.

This clonotype was counted between two and nine times. The CDR3 DNA is TGTGCCAGCAGCGCAGGGATTTCGGGGTCACCCCTCCACTTT. Its protein product is CASSAGISGSPLHF. This chain uses TRBV7-2 with TRBJ1-6; the D gene is possibly TRBD1 (5 bases). Trimming stripped 5 bases from V and 10 bases from J, with 15 bases between. Germline V gene lookup returns CDR1 SGHTA and CDR2 FQGNSA. There are 14 residues in the CDR3.

This clonotype is termed large. CDR3 sequence reads: CASSASGTDTQYF. The CDR3 nucleotides read TGTGCCAGCAGTGCTAGCGGGACAGATACGCAGTATTTT. J is TRBJ2-3 and V is TRBV6-4; 8 bases fit TRBD2. The V gene end was trimmed by 4 bases and the J gene end by 3 bases; junction bases not matched to a gene: 0. In germline, CDR1 is MRHNA, CDR2 SNTAGT. The CDR3 covers 13 residues.

V and J are TRBV19 and TRBJ2-7; D not certain. Trimming removed 4 bases at V and 5 bases at J, with 6 bases between. Germline CDR1 and CDR2: LNHDA and SQIVND (reference sequence). This CDR3 is 11 amino acids long. The CDR3 loop is CASSNMDEQYF. CDR3 nucleotide sequence: TGTGCCAGTAGTAACATGGACGAGCAGTACTTC.

The chain's CDR3 is CASSPTTGTSRGRSYEQYF. CDR3 sequence (DNA): TGTGCCAGCAGTCCGACTACGGGGACTAGTCGCGGGAGGTCATACGAGCAGTACTTC. The chain is built from TRBV6-2 or TRBV6-3 and TRBJ2-7; 8 nucleotides align to TRBD2. Unmatched junction bases numbered 22, after V lost 5 bases and J lost 4 bases. This CDR3 is 19 amino acids long. Germline V gene data show CDR1 as MNHEY and CDR2 as SVGEGT.

The J gene is TRBJ2-1, the V gene TRBV20-1, with 9 nucleotides matching TRBD2. Looked up from germline, CDR1 is DFQATT and CDR2 is SNEGSKA (reference sequence). The ends lost 4 bases at V and 9 bases at J; junction bases unmatched: 13. The CDR3 extends over 15 amino acids. CDR3 DNA sequence: TGCAGTGCTATTAAAGAGCCAGCGGGAGGATCTGAGCAGTTCTTC. It is translated as CSAIKEPAGGSEQFF.

This clonotype was seen a handful of times. The chain has TRBV19 and TRBJ2-5, with D possibly being TRBD1 (5 bases). Germline lookup yields CDR1 LNHDA and CDR2 SQIVND (reference sequence). Trimming left V 5 bases short and J 3 bases short, with 13 bases between. The CDR3 is 14 amino acids. The chain's CDR3 is CASSRQNSEETQYF. Here the CDR3 DNA reads TGTGCCAGTAGTCGACAGAACAGTGAAGAGACCCAGTACTTC.

The chain carries TRBV20-1 and TRBJ2-7; 8 bases fit TRBD2. Germline values: CDR1 DFQATT, CDR2 SNEGSKA (reference sequence). The CDR3 consists of 13 residues. After removal of 3 bases from V and 4 bases from J, the junction contained 5 bases not matched to a gene. CDR3 nucleotides: TGCAGTGCTAGCAACGGGAGGGGATACGAGCAGTACTTC. This codes for CSASNGRGYEQYF.